The 23 T cell receptor beta chains in this list originate from one sample, sequenced in a study of cytomegalovirus exposure and HLA in healthy donors. Sequencing used immunoSEQ multiplex PCR; TCRdb keeps in-frame clones, though not all of them. The table lists over 200,000 clones, about 92% of them singletons. Sequenced sample: PBMCs. All receptors come from a woman in her 30s in good health and CMV-seronegative.

The V and J genes are TRBV6-6 and TRBJ2-3; D remains ambiguous. V shed 6 bases and J shed 1 base, with 8 bases lying between them. CDR1 and CDR2 (germline): MNHNY, SVGAGI (reference sequence). The CDR3 covers 13 residues. The CDR3 coding sequence is TGTGCCAGCAGCCCGGACCGCACAGATACGCAGTATTTT. The encoded protein is CASSPDRTDTQYF.

This rearrangement joins TRBV27 to TRBJ2-4, with 7 bases aligning to TRBD1. The CDR3 is made up of 13 amino acids. The germline V gene has CDR1 MNHEY and CDR2 SMNVEV (reference sequence). V lost 6 bases, J lost 6 bases, and 5 bases stayed unmatched. The CDR3, as DNA: TGTGCCAGCAGCCGACAGGGAAGAAACATTCAGTACTTC. Protein: CASSRQGRNIQYF.

This clone was seen more than once but under ten times. This chain joins TRBV2 and TRBJ2-2; the D gene could be TRBD1 or TRBD2 (6 bases each). The germline V gene encodes CDR1 SNHLY and CDR2 FYNNEI. Between the trimmed V and J ends, which lost 6 bases and 4 bases, there was a span of 21 bases. The CDR3 spans 17 residues. The DNA of the CDR3 is TGTGCCAGCAGCCATTTGAAGGGGGGAGCGAGCACCGGGGAGCTGTTTTTT. As protein: CASSHLKGGASTGELFF.

The chain is built from TRBV4-2 and TRBJ1-2; TRBD1 matches at 7 bases. Germline loops: CDR1 LGHNA, CDR2 YNFKEQ. The J segment lost 2 bases and the V segment lost 1 base, leaving 10 bases of the junction unmatched. The CDR3 runs to 17 residues. The CDR3 DNA is TGTGCCAGCAGCCAAGGAAGGCGGACAGGCGGAAACTATGGCTACACCTTC. Its protein product is CASSQGRRTGGNYGYTF.

J is TRBJ2-1 and V is TRBV15; 7 nucleotides match TRBD2. Germline V CDR1 and CDR2: LNHNV, YYDKDF (reference sequence). The length of the CDR3 is 14 residues. Trimming cost V 0 bases and J 6 bases; bases outside gene matches: 2. The CDR3 here is CATSRDTGGNEQFF. CDR3 nucleotides: TGTGCCACCAGCAGAGATACGGGGGGCAATGAGCAGTTCTTC.

This clone showed up just once. The chain employs TRBV6-5 and TRBJ2-7; 11 bases align to TRBD2. Germline assignment: CDR1 MNHEY and CDR2 SVGAGI. J was trimmed by 4 bases and V by 6 bases; bases with no gene match: 5. This CDR3 contains 14 residues. The chain's CDR3 is CASSPLAGVYEQYF. DNA for the CDR3: TGTGCCAGCAGCCCACTAGCGGGAGTTTACGAGCAGTACTTC.

The rearrangement links TRBV28 to TRBJ2-2; TRBD2 matches at 11 bases. The CDR3 spans 17 residues. V shed 5 bases, J shed 4 bases, and the junction held 9 bases outside the gene matches. The germline CDR1 and CDR2 sequences are MDHEN and SYDVKM. The CDR3 bases are TGTGCCAGCAGTGTCCCGCAACTAGCGGGAGCCACCGGGGAGCTGTTTTTT. This sequence encodes CASSVPQLAGATGELFF.

The J gene is TRBJ2-7, the V gene TRBV7-2; a weak D match, TRBD2 (5 bases). Trimming shortened V by 8 bases and J by 6 bases, and 11 bases separated the two germline ends. The CDR3 has 11 residues. Germline V gene data show CDR1 as SGHTA and CDR2 as FQGNSA. The CDR3 protein is CASGLGTEQYF. The CDR3 DNA sequence: TGTGCCAGCGGACTGGGAACCGAGCAGTACTTC.

The chain links TRBV14 to TRBJ2-3, with D hard to call. This CDR3 is built from 15 residues. Germline V gives CDR1 SGHDN, CDR2 FVKESK. Trimming took off 4 bases at V and 0 bases at J, with 11 bases between the two ends. In DNA form, the CDR3 reads TGTGCCAGCAGCCTGACTGGCGCTAGCACAGATACGCAGTATTTT. It encodes CASSLTGASTDTQYF.

Turning to this clone: Other DNA sequences from this sample encode an identical CDR3 as well. This chain connects TRBV9 to TRBJ2-3; 7 nucleotides match TRBD2. Germline loops: CDR1 SGDLS, CDR2 YYNGEE. The V and J ends lost 0 bases and 1 base, in that order; junction bases with no gene match: 5. This CDR3 comprises 16 residues. DNA for the CDR3: TGTGCCAGCAGCGTAGGGGGCGGGAGAGGCACAGATACGCAGTATTTT. Its protein product is CASSVGGGRGTDTQYF.

This chain links TRBV30 with TRBJ2-2; D not certain. The CDR3 extends over 14 amino acids. The V end lost 7 bases, the J end lost 4 bases, and 16 bases lay between the germline ends. Germline CDR1 and CDR2: GTSNPN and SVGIG (reference sequence). DNA for the CDR3: TGTGCCTCCCCCCTTCTAGAGAGCACCGGGGAGCTGTTTTTT. Translating gives CASPLLESTGELFF.

CDR3 bases: TGTGCCAGCAGCCCCGACAGGTTTATAGGCTCTGGAAACACCATATATTTT. Translated: CASSPDRFIGSGNTIYF. This chain joins TRBV27 and TRBJ1-3; tentatively, D is TRBD1 (6 bases). The V gene's germline CDR1 is MNHEY and CDR2 SMNVEV (reference sequence). The length of the CDR3 is 17 residues. V was clipped by 6 bases and J by 0 bases, with 18 bases between them.

For the CDR3, the DNA is TGTGCCAGCAGTGCCTTCACAGATACGCAGTATTTT. It is translated as CASSAFTDTQYF. V is TRBV25-1 and J is TRBJ2-3; D unresolved. This CDR3 has 12 residues. The germline CDR1 and CDR2 sequences are MGHDK and SYGVNS. Trimming stripped 4 bases from V and 2 bases from J, with 4 bases between.

CDR3 nucleotide sequence: TGTGCCAGCAGTTACCACGACAGGGGTACCTACGAGCAGTACTTC. This encodes CASSYHDRGTYEQYF. V usage is TRBV6-5 and J usage is TRBJ2-7; TRBD1 aligns across 8 bases. The CDR3 sequence is 15 residues long. Germline CDR1 is MNHEY and CDR2 is SVGAGI. The V segment lost 2 bases and the J segment 2 bases; nucleotides outside the gene matches: 5.

This clone has just one count. This CDR3 is also generated by other DNA sequences in the sample. The chain joins TRBV9 to TRBJ2-1; 8 nucleotides agree with TRBD2. From germline, CDR1 is SGDLS and CDR2 YYNGEE. The V gene end was trimmed by 0 bases and the J gene end by 2 bases; junction bases not matched to a gene: 1. The CDR3 runs 15 residues. CDR3 in amino acids: CASSVGSGTYNEQFF. DNA for the CDR3: TGTGCCAGCAGCGTAGGTAGCGGGACCTACAATGAGCAGTTCTTC. Full variable domain (remainder filled in from reference TRBV9 and TRBJ2-1): DSGVTQTPKHLITATGQRVTLRCSPRSGDLSVYWYQQSLDQGLQFLIQYYNGEERAKGNILERFSAQQFPDLHSELNLSSLELGDSALYFCASSVGSGTYNEQFFGPGTRLTVL.

This chain's CDR3 is CASRGTSDNEQFF. DNA for the CDR3: TGTGCCAGTAGAGGGACTAGCGACAATGAGCAGTTCTTC. J is TRBJ2-1 and V is TRBV19; TRBD2 matches at 10 bases. This CDR3 region has 13 residues. The junction had 1 base not matched to a gene; V was cut back by 6 bases and J by 5 bases. The germline V gene encodes CDR1 LNHDA and CDR2 SQIVND (reference sequence).

The J gene is TRBJ1-4, the V gene TRBV14; tentatively, D is TRBD1 (5 bases). The CDR3 is 17 residues long. The germline V gene has CDR1 SGHDN and CDR2 FVKESK. Trimming shortened V by 0 bases and J by 3 bases, and 14 bases separated the two germline ends. The CDR3 sequence is CASSQDFGGVANEKLFF. CDR3 DNA sequence: TGTGCCAGCAGCCAAGATTTCGGGGGTGTAGCTAATGAAAAACTGTTTTTT.

The V call is TRBV11-2, the J call TRBJ2-7; D gene uncertain. The length of the CDR3 is 11 residues. The germline gives CDR1 SGHAT, CDR2 FQNNGV. With 4 bases removed from V and 3 bases from J, the gap between germline ends came to 4 bases. CDR3 DNA: TGTGCCAGCAGCTCACTCTACGAGCAGTACTTC. It translates to CASSSLYEQYF.

This clone has only one observation. The chain combines TRBV6-1 with TRBJ1-2, with a tentative D call TRBD1 (6 bases). Germline CDR1 reads MNHNS; CDR2 reads SASEGT. This CDR3 has 13 residues. The V end lost 6 bases, the J end lost 4 bases, and 12 bases lay between the germline ends. The CDR3 is CASRTDSSYGYTF. The CDR3 DNA follows: TGTGCCAGCAGGACGGACAGCAGCTATGGCTACACCTTC.

The V gene is TRBV29-1, the J gene TRBJ2-7; the match to TRBD2 covers 10 bases. Germline V gives CDR1 SQVTM, CDR2 ANQGSEA. Unmatched junction bases numbered 14, after V lost 4 bases and J lost 2 bases. The CDR3 loop spans 17 amino acids. The CDR3 loop is CSVVGVAGGVSPYEQYF. CDR3 DNA sequence: TGCAGCGTTGTCGGGGTAGCGGGAGGTGTTTCGCCCTACGAGCAGTACTTC.

The chain links TRBV18 to TRBJ2-7; no firm D call. V was shortened by 3 bases and J by 1 base, with 10 bases between the two germline ends. This CDR3 region has 14 residues. CDR1 KGHSH and CDR2 LQKENI come from the germline V gene. The chain's CDR3 is CASSPDGSSYEQYF. CDR3 coding DNA: TGTGCCAGCTCACCGGATGGCAGTTCCTACGAGCAGTACTTC.

J is TRBJ1-2 and V is TRBV6-5; D unresolved. V lost 0 bases to trimming and J lost 8 bases, with 10 bases between them. Germline CDR1 and CDR2: MNHEY and SVGAGI. The CDR3 spans 13 residues. The CDR3 DNA reads as TGTGCCAGCAGTTACTCGGATAGCTCAGGCTACACCTTC. It codes for CASSYSDSSGYTF.

This sequence joins TRBV4-3 and TRBJ2-1; D is uncertain. Germline CDR1 and CDR2: LGHNA and YSLEER. Trimming removed 3 bases at V and 0 bases at J, with 18 bases between. The CDR3 is 18 residues long. The CDR3 DNA is TGCGCCAGCAGCCAGGACCCACTCGGCATGAGCTCCTACAATGAGCAGTTCTTC. It translates to CASSQDPLGMSSYNEQFF.